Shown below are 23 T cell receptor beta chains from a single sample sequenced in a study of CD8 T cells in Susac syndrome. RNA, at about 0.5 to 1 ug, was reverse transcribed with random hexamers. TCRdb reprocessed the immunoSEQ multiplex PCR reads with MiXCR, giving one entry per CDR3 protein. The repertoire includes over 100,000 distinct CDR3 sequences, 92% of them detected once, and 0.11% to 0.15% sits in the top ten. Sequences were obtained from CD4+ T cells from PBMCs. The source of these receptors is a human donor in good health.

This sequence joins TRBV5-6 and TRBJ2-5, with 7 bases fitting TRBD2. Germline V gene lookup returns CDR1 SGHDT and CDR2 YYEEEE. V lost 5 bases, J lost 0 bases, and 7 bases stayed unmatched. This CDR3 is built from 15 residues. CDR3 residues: CASRRGSGYQETQYF. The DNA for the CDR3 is TGTGCCAGCAGGAGGGGTAGCGGGTACCAAGAGACCCAGTACTTC.

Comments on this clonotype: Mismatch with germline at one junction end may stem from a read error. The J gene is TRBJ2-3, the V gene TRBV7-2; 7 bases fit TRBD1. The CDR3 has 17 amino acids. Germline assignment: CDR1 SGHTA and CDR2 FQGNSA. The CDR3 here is CASSSRPGGTGTDTQYF. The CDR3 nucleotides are TGTGCCAGCAGCTCCAGACCAGGGGGTACTGGAACAGATACTCAGTATTTT.

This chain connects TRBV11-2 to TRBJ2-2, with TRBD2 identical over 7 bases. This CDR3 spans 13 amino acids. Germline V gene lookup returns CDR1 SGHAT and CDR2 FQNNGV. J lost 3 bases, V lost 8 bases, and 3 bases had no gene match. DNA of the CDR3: TGTGCCAGCCCCCGGGGGGACACCGGGGAGCTGTTTTTT. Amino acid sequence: CASPRGDTGELFF.

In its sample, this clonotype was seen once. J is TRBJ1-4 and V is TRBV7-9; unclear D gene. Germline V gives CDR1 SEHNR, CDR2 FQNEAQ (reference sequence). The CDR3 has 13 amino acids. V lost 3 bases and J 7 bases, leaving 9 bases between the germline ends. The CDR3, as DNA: TGTGCCAGCAGCTTCAGCACGAGTGAAAAACTGTTTTTT. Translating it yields CASSFSTSEKLFF.

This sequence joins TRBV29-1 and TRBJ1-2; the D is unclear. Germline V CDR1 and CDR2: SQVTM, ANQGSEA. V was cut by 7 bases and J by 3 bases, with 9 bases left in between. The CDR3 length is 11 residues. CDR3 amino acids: CSGRGYYGYTF. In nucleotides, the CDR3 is TGCAGCGGGCGTGGGTACTATGGCTACACCTTC.

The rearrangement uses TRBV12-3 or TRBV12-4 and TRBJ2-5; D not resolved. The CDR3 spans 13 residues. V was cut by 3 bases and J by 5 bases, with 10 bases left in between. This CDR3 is CASSLAGRETQYF. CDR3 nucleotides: TGTGCCAGCAGTTTGGCAGGAAGGGAGACCCAGTACTTC.

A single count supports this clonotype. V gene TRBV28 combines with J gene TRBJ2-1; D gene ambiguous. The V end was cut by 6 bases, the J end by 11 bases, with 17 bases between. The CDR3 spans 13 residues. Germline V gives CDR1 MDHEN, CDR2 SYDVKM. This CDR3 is CASRPQGPNQQFF. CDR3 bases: TGTGCCAGCAGACCACAAGGGCCTAATCAGCAGTTCTTC.

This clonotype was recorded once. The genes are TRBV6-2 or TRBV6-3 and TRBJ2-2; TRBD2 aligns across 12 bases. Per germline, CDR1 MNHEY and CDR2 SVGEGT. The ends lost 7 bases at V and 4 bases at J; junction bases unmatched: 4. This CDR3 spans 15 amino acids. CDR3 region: CASTPGLAGTGELFF. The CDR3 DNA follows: TGTGCCAGCACCCCGGGACTAGCGGGCACCGGGGAGCTGTTTTTT.

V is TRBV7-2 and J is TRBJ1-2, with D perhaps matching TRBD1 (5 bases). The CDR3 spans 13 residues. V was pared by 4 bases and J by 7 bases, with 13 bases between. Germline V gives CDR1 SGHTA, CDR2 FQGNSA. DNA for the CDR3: TGTGCCAGCAGCTCCGGGGCGGCGGGTGGCTACACCTTC. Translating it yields CASSSGAAGGYTF.

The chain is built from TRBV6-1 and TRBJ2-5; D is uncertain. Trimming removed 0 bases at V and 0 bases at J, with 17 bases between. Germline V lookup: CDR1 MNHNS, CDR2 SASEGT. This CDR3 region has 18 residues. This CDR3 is CASSEAEPPGRYQETQYF. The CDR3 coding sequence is TGTGCCAGCAGTGAAGCGGAGCCGCCCGGAAGGTACCAAGAGACCCAGTACTTC.

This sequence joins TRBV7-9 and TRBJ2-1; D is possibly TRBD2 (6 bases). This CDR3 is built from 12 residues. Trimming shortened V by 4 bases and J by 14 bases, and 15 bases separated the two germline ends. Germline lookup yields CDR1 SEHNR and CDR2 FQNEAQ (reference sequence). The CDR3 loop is CASSSWGDFKFF. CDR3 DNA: TGTGCCAGCAGCTCCTGGGGGGACTTTAAGTTCTTC.

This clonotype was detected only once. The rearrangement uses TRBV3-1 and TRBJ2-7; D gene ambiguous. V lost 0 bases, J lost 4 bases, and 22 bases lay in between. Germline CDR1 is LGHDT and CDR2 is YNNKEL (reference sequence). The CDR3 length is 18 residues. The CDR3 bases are TGTGCCAGCAGCCAAGACGTCGGACGTTTACCGAGGTGGTACGAGCAGTACTTC. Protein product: CASSQDVGRLPRWYEQYF.

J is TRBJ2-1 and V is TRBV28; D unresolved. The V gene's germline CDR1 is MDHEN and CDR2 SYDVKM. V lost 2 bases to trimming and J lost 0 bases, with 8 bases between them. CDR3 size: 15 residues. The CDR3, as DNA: TGTGCCAGCAGTTTAACTGGGGTCTCCTACAATGAGCAGTTCTTC. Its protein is CASSLTGVSYNEQFF.

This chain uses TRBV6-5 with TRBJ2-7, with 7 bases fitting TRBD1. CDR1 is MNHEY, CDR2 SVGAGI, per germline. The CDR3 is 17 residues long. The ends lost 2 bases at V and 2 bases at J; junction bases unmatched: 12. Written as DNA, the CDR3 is TGTGCCAGCAGTTACCCAGGGACAGCGGTCCTTGCCTACGAGCAGTACTTC. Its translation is CASSYPGTAVLAYEQYF.

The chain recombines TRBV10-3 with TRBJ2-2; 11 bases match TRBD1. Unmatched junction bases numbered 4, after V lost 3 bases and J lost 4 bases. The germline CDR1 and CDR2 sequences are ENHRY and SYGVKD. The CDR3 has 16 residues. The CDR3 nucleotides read TGTGCCATCAGTGACTCCGGGACAGGGGGCACCGGGGAGCTGTTTTTT. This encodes CAISDSGTGGTGELFF.

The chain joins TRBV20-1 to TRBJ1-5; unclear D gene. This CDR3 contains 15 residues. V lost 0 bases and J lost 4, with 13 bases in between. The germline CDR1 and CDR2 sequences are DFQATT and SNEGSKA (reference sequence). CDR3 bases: TGCAGTGCTAGAGAAACCGGGATCCAAAATCAGCCCCAGCATTTT. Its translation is CSARETGIQNQPQHF.

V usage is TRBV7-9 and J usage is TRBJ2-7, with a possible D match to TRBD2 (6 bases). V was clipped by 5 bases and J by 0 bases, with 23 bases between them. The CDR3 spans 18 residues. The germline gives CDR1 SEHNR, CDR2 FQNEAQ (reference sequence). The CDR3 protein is CASSLPTLSGTFSYEQYF. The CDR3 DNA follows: TGTGCCAGCAGCCTTCCCACTCTTTCCGGGACTTTCTCCTACGAGCAGTACTTC.

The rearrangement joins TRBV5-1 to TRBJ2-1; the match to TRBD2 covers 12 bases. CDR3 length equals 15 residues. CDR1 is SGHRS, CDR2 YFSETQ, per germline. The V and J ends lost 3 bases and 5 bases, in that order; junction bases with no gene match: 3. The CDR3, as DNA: TGCGCCAGCAGCTGGTGGACTAGCGGGGACAATGAGCAGTTCTTC. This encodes CASSWWTSGDNEQFF.

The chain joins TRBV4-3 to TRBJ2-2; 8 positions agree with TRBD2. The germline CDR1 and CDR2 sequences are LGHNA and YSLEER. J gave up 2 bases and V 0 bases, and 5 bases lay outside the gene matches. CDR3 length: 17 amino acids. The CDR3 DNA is TGCGCCAGCAGCCAAGAGTACCTAGCGGGTAACACCGGGGAGCTGTTTTTT. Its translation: CASSQEYLAGNTGELFF.

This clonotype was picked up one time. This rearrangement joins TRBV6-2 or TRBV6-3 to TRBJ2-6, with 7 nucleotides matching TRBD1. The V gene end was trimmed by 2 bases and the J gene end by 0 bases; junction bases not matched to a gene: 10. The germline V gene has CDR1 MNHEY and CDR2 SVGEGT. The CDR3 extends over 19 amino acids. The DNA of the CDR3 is TGTGCCAGCAGTTACCTCTTAGGACAGGCGAACTCTGGGGCCAACGTCCTGACTTTC. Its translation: CASSYLLGQANSGANVLTF.

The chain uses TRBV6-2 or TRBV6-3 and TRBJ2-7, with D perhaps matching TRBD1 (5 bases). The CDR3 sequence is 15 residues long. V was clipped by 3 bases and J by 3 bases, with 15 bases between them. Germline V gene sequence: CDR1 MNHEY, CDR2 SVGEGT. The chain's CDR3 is CASSYSRQPIYEQYF. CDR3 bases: TGTGCCAGCAGTTATTCAAGACAGCCGATCTACGAGCAGTACTTC.

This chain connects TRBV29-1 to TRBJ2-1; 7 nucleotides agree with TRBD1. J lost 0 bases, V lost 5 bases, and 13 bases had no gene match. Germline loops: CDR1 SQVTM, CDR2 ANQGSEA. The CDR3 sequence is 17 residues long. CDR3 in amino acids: CSVRDSAAPSSYNEQFF. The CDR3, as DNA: TGCAGCGTTCGGGACAGCGCAGCCCCTAGCTCCTACAATGAGCAGTTCTTC.

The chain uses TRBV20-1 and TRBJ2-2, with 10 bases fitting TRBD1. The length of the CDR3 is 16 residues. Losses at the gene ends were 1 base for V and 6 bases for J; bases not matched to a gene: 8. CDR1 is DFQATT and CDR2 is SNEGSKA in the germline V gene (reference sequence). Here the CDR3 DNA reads TGCAGTGCTAGAGCGGCGGGACAGGGGCGTCCCGGGGAGCTGTTTTTT. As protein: CSARAAGQGRPGELFF.